This TCR beta chain came from a study of vaccination effects on CD4 cells after COVID-19. In regard to this clone: The antigen remains undetermined.

After expansion with viral peptide pools in the ViraFEST assay, antigen-specific CD4+ T cells were sequenced. Following 10 days of culture, CD4+ T cells were isolated. The authors replaced half the medium with IL-2 medium on days 3 and 7. TCRdb's copy holds only in-frame clones and misses some; the assay was immunoSEQ multiplex PCR. The repertoire has approximately 54,000 clones, roughly 80% of them found once; the top ten carry 2% to 2.5%. J gave up 2 bases and V 2 bases, and 1 base lay outside the gene matches. Germline CDR1 SGHRS, CDR2 YFSETQ. The CDR3 has 14 amino acids. Source: CD4+ T cells from PBMCs cultured with HCoV-229E spike peptides, taken before COVID-19 vaccination. The chain links TRBV5-1 to TRBJ1-5, with 7 positions matching TRBD1. The source of this sequence is a human donor who received a COVID-19 vaccine. The CDR3 DNA is TGCGCCAGCAGCTTCGGACAGGGCAATCAGCCCCAGCATTTT. As protein: CASSFGQGNQPQHF. The full variable domain, completed using reference TRBV5-1 and TRBJ1-5, is KAGVTQTPRYLIKTRGQQVTLSCSPISGHRSVSWYQQTPGQGLQFLFEYFSETQRNKGNFPGRFSGRQFSNSRSEMNVSTLELGDSALYLCASSFGQGNQPQHFGDGTRLSIL.